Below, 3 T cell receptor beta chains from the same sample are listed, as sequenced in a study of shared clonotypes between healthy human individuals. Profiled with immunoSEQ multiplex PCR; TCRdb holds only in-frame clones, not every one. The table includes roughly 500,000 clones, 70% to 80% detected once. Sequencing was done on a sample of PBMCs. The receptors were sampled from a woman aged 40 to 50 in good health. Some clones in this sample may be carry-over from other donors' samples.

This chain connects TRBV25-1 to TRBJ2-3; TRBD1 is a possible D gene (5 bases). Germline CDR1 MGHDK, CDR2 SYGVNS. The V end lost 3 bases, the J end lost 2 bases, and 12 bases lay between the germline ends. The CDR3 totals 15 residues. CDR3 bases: TGTGCCAGCAGTGACCAGGGCACCTTCACAGATACGCAGTATTTT. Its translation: CASSDQGTFTDTQYF.

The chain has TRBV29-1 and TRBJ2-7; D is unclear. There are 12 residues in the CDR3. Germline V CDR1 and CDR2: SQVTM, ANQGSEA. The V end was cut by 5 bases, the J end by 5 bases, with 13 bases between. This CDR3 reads CSVKVPGHEQYF. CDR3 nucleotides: TGCAGCGTTAAGGTCCCGGGCCACGAGCAGTACTTC.

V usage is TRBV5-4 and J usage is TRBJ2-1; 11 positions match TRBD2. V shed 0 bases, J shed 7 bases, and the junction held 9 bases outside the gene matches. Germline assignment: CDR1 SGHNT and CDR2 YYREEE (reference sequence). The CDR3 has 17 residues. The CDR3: CASSLGLLAGGPNEQFF. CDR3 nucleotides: TGTGCCAGCAGCTTGGGGCTCCTAGCGGGAGGTCCGAATGAGCAGTTCTTC. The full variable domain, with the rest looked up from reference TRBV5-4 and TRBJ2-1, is ETGVTQSPTHLIKTRGQQVTLRCSSQSGHNTVSWYQQALGQGPQFIFQYYREEENGRGNFPPRFSGLQFPNYSSELNVNALELDDSALYLCASSLGLLAGGPNEQFFGPGTRLTVL.